What follows describes a single TCR beta chain. As yet, its antigen is unknown. The data originate from a study of CD8 T cells in Susac syndrome. Whole-study context: Each patient with Susac syndrome, at the time of blood draw, was therapy-naive, on corticosteroids, or on intravenous immunoglobulin alone.

Reverse transcription used 0.5 to 1 ug RNA and random hexamers. TCRdb reanalysed the immunoSEQ multiplex PCR reads using MiXCR and keeps one entry per CDR3 protein. The profile shows approximately 190,000 distinct CDR3 sequences, over 90% of them singletons. The V and J ends lost 2 bases and 0 bases respectively, with 11 bases between them. Per germline, CDR1 DFQATT and CDR2 SNEGSKA (reference sequence). This CDR3 is 14 amino acids long. TCR beta sequencing covered blood CD8+ and CD4+ T cells. Negative isolation yielded CD4+ and CD8+ T cells, and FACS enriched TEMRA cells. Study-wide results and limits: In total CD8+ repertoires, roughly 15 Susac-specific public clones were found, and roughly five in CD8+ TEMRA repertoires.

This chain uses TRBV20-1 with TRBJ2-7; no definite D call. This TCR derives from a human donor with Susac syndrome. Sequencing used CD8+ T cells from PBMCs. As DNA, the CDR3 is TGCAGTGCTAGATCCGGCGGTAGCTCCTACGAGCAGTACTTC. Residues: CSARSGGSSYEQYF.